The 30 T cell receptor beta chains given below trace back to one sample, sequenced in a study of shared clonotypes between healthy human individuals. Libraries were prepared by immunoSEQ multiplex PCR; TCRdb keeps only in-frame clonotypes and omits some of them. Of hundreds of thousands of clones listed, 85% to 95% are singletons. It was CD45RO-negative cells, positively selected for CCR7, that made up naive CD8 cells, with terminally differentiated effector memory CD45RA+ cells excluded. The sequenced material came from naive CD8+ T cells sorted from blood. These receptors were collected from a woman in her 30s in good health.

This chain links TRBV7-9 with TRBJ2-2, with D possibly matching TRBD1 (5 bases). Looked up from germline, CDR1 is SEHNR and CDR2 is FQNEAQ (reference sequence). Trimming left V 1 base short and J 0 bases short, with 12 bases between. This CDR3 comprises 17 residues. CDR3 sequence: CASSLVHRGANTGELFF. The CDR3 DNA reads TGTGCCAGCAGCTTAGTCCATAGGGGCGCGAACACCGGGGAGCTGTTTTTT.

The V and J genes are TRBV7-2 and TRBJ2-1, with TRBD2 matching 13 bases. The trim removed 8 bases at V and 0 bases at J, leaving 7 bases unmatched. The germline V gene encodes CDR1 SGHTA and CDR2 FQGNSA. The CDR3 covers 17 residues. CDR3 nucleotide sequence: TGTGCCAGCTCGGGACTAGCGGGACTTAACTCCTACAATGAGCAGTTCTTC. This translates into CASSGLAGLNSYNEQFF. Full variable domain (remainder filled in from reference TRBV7-2 and TRBJ2-1): GAGVSQSPSNKVTEKGKDVELRCDPISGHTALYWYRQSLGQGLEFLIYFQGNSAPDKSGLPSDRFSAERTGGSVSTLTIQRTQQEDSAVYLCASSGLAGLNSYNEQFFGPGTRLTVL.

This clone was seen once. The chain uses TRBV2 and TRBJ1-5, with D unresolved. The V gene's germline CDR1 is SNHLY and CDR2 FYNNEI. Trimming pared 6 bases from V and 2 bases from J, leaving 23 bases between. CDR3 length equals 18 residues. CDR3 residues: CASRVQEKGFFGNQPQHF. The DNA for the CDR3 is TGTGCCAGCAGGGTTCAGGAGAAGGGTTTTTTCGGCAATCAGCCCCAGCATTTT.

V gene TRBV28 combines with J gene TRBJ1-5; 7 bases are a match to TRBD1. V shed 7 bases and J 0 bases; nucleotides not matched to a gene: 3. The CDR3 consists of 14 residues. Germline CDR1 and CDR2: MDHEN and SYDVKM. CDR3 coding DNA: TGTGCCAGCATGACAGGGTATAGCAATCAGCCCCAGCATTTT. Amino acids: CASMTGYSNQPQHF.

The J gene is TRBJ2-7, the V gene TRBV14; D possibly corresponds to TRBD1 (6 bases). Per germline, CDR1 SGHDN and CDR2 FVKESK. This CDR3 has 14 residues. V lost 1 base and J 5 bases, leaving 12 bases between the germline ends. The CDR3 spells CASSQAQGRDEQYF. CDR3 sequence (DNA): TGTGCCAGCAGCCAAGCACAGGGTCGCGACGAGCAGTACTTC. Full variable domain (remainder filled in from reference TRBV14 and TRBJ2-7): EAGVTQFPSHSVIEKGQTVTLRCDPISGHDNLYWYRRVMGKEIKFLLHFVKESKQDESGMPNNRFLAERTGGTYSTLKVQPAELEDSGVYFCASSQAQGRDEQYFGPGTRLTVT.

V usage is TRBV27 and J usage is TRBJ2-7; 8 positions agree with TRBD1. V was pared by 1 base and J by 2 bases, with 4 bases of the junction left unmatched. The CDR3 totals 15 residues. Germline assignment: CDR1 MNHEY and CDR2 SMNVEV (reference sequence). For the CDR3, the DNA is TGTGCCAGCAGTTTATTGGGGACAGGAACCTACGAGCAGTACTTC. It yields the protein CASSLLGTGTYEQYF.

On this clone itself: Other DNA sequences in the sample encode the same CDR3. The rearrangement uses TRBV28 and TRBJ1-1; perhaps TRBD1 as D (5 bases). CDR3 length: 13 amino acids. Looked up from germline, CDR1 is MDHEN and CDR2 is SYDVKM. V was cut by 5 bases and J by 0 bases, with 7 bases left in between. The CDR3 DNA reads as TGTGCCAGCAGTGGGGACGTGAACACTGAAGCTTTCTTT. This gives the protein CASSGDVNTEAFF.

The chain carries TRBV5-1 and TRBJ2-7, with 7 bases lining up with TRBD1. Trimming removed 5 bases from V and 4 bases from J; junction bases left unmatched: 9. CDR3 length equals 14 residues. Germline CDR1 reads SGHRS; CDR2 reads YFSETQ. As DNA, the CDR3 is TGCGCCAGCAGTAAAGACAGGGAGCTATACGAGCAGTACTTC. Protein sequence: CASSKDRELYEQYF.

The chain has TRBV7-9 and TRBJ2-3; D is unclear. This CDR3 is 16 amino acids long. Trimming took off 2 bases at V and 0 bases at J, with 12 bases between the two ends. Germline CDR1 and CDR2: SEHNR and FQNEAQ (reference sequence). The CDR3 region is CASSLFGESSTDTQYF. CDR3 bases: TGTGCCAGCAGCTTATTTGGGGAATCTAGCACAGATACGCAGTATTTT. Full variable domain (rest looked up from reference TRBV7-9 and TRBJ2-3): DTGVSQNPRHKITKRGQNVTFRCDPISEHNRLYWYRQTLGQGPEFLTYFQNEAQLEKSRLLSDRFSAERPKGSFSTLEIQRTEQGDSAMYLCASSLFGESSTDTQYFGPGTRLTVL.

The V and J genes are TRBV28 and TRBJ1-4, with D hard to call. Germline V CDR1 and CDR2: MDHEN, SYDVKM. V was pared by 6 bases and J by 3 bases, with 11 bases between. The CDR3 has 14 amino acids. The CDR3 coding sequence is TGTGCCAGCAGGAAAGGGTATTCTAATGAAAAACTGTTTTTT. Translating it yields CASRKGYSNEKLFF.

J is TRBJ2-3 and V is TRBV21-1; no check of the table's D call, TRBD2, against the DNA was made. TRBV21-1 is marked as a pseudogene. The CDR3 is made up of 15 amino acids. The CDR3: CASRLTSGRTDTQYF. CDR3 in DNA: TGTGCCAGCAGGTTGACTAGCGGGAGAACAGATACGCAGTATTTT.

There are a few counts of this clone. The chain couples TRBV4-1 to TRBJ1-5, with TRBD1 as a possible D gene (6 bases). CDR1 is MGHRA and CDR2 is YSYEKL in the germline V gene. Deletions cut 4 bases from V and 0 bases from J, with 13 bases between. CDR3 length: 16 residues. CDR3: CASSPAPGVSNQPQHF. The CDR3 bases are TGCGCCAGCAGCCCCGCGCCAGGGGTTAGCAATCAGCCCCAGCATTTT.

A word on this clone: Other DNA variants within this sample encode the same CDR3. This chain connects TRBV11-2 to TRBJ2-7; 9 bases line up with TRBD2. Trimming removed 1 base from V and 3 bases from J; junction bases left unmatched: 1. The CDR3 totals 14 residues. Germline V gene sequence: CDR1 SGHAT, CDR2 FQNNGV. The CDR3 region is CASSLVSGSYEQYF. The CDR3 DNA reads TGTGCCAGCAGCTTAGTTAGCGGGAGCTACGAGCAGTACTTC.

This chain joins TRBV6-5 and TRBJ2-7; TRBD1 might be the D (5 bases). V was shortened by 0 bases and J by 4 bases, with 13 bases between the two germline ends. Germline CDR1 reads MNHEY; CDR2 reads SVGAGI. The CDR3 is 15 residues long. The CDR3 protein is CASSYSTARAYEQYF. CDR3 DNA sequence: TGTGCCAGCAGTTACTCGACGGCCAGGGCATACGAGCAGTACTTC.

J is TRBJ2-1 and V is TRBV19; tentative D call: TRBD2 (5 bases). The CDR3 has 14 residues. The germline V and J ends were trimmed by 7 bases and 1 base, with 11 bases remaining between them. The germline V gene has CDR1 LNHDA and CDR2 SQIVND (reference sequence). The CDR3 spells CASMGSESYNEQFF. CDR3 bases: TGTGCCAGTATGGGGAGCGAATCCTACAATGAGCAGTTCTTC.

The chain employs TRBV11-2 and TRBJ2-7, with TRBD2 matching over 8 bases. Germline assignment: CDR1 SGHAT and CDR2 FQNNGV. The trim removed 5 bases at V and 3 bases at J, leaving 6 bases unmatched. This CDR3 contains 14 residues. For the CDR3, the DNA is TGTGCCAGCAGCCCGGGACTAGGAGGCTACGAGCAGTACTTC. It specifies CASSPGLGGYEQYF.

The V call is TRBV10-3, the J call TRBJ2-7, with D possibly being TRBD2 (6 bases). Trimming pared 0 bases from V and 3 bases from J, leaving 15 bases between. Germline V lookup: CDR1 ENHRY, CDR2 SYGVKD. This CDR3 has 16 residues. The DNA of the CDR3 is TGTGCCATCAGTGAGTCGTTAGCGGTTGGGCACTACGAGCAGTACTTC. This codes for CAISESLAVGHYEQYF.

The V and J genes are TRBV28 and TRBJ2-7; no firm D call. V shed 2 bases and J shed 2 bases, with 10 bases lying between them. The CDR3 runs to 14 residues. Germline V gene data show CDR1 as MDHEN and CDR2 as SYDVKM. CDR3 in DNA: TGTGCCAGCAGTTTACTAGGCAAAGCCTACGAGCAGTACTTC. Amino acids: CASSLLGKAYEQYF.

The chain combines TRBV6-6 with TRBJ1-6, with D perhaps matching TRBD1 (5 bases). The germline CDR1 and CDR2 sequences are MNHNY and SVGAGI (reference sequence). The CDR3 sequence is 15 residues long. The germline V and J ends were trimmed by 5 bases and 8 bases, with 16 bases remaining between them. CDR3 protein: CASSTGRYVDSPLHF. CDR3 DNA: TGTGCCAGCAGTACAGGACGTTACGTGGATTCACCCCTCCACTTT.

The CDR3: CASRPSIQGSNEQYF. The CDR3 DNA reads as TGTGCCAGCAGACCCTCTATACAGGGAAGTAACGAGCAGTACTTC. V usage is TRBV27 and J usage is TRBJ2-7; D perhaps matches TRBD1 (6 bases). Trimming removed 6 bases from V and 5 bases from J, with 20 bases in between. From germline, CDR1 is MNHEY and CDR2 SMNVEV (reference sequence). The CDR3 runs 15 residues.

The chain couples TRBV21-1 to TRBJ1-1. TRBV21-1 is termed a pseudogene. This CDR3 contains 12 residues. CDR3 amino acids: CASSNKPTEAFF. The DNA of the CDR3 is TGTGCCAGCAGCAATAAACCCACTGAAGCTTTCTTT.

The chain recombines TRBV27 with TRBJ2-6; D is undetermined. CDR1 is MNHEY, CDR2 SMNVEV, per germline (reference sequence). This CDR3 comprises 15 residues. Trimming shortened V by 0 bases and J by 1 base, and 4 bases separated the two germline ends. The CDR3, as DNA: TGTGCCAGCAGTTTATCTGGTTCTGGGGCCAACGTCCTGACTTTC. Translated, it gives CASSLSGSGANVLTF.

The chain employs TRBV28 and TRBJ2-5; 7 nucleotides match TRBD2. Per germline, CDR1 MDHEN and CDR2 SYDVKM. This CDR3 has 14 amino acids. J gave up 0 bases and V 5 bases, and 3 bases lay outside the gene matches. As DNA, the CDR3 is TGTGCCAGCAGTCAAAGCGGGGACCAAGAGACCCAGTACTTC. Translating gives CASSQSGDQETQYF.

The chain carries TRBV6-6 and TRBJ1-5; no definite D call. Germline V gene lookup returns CDR1 MNHNY and CDR2 SVGAGI (reference sequence). V was shortened by 4 bases and J by 0 bases, with 7 bases between the two germline ends. The CDR3 loop spans 14 amino acids. The CDR3 DNA sequence: TGTGCCAGCAGTTGGACCCTTAGCAATCAGCCCCAGCATTTT. Its translation is CASSWTLSNQPQHF.

Only one count was recorded for this clone. The chain recombines TRBV29-1 with TRBJ2-7; the D call may be TRBD1 or TRBD2 (5 bases each). Germline-derived CDR1 and CDR2 are SQVTM and ANQGSEA. The CDR3 has 13 amino acids. The germline V and J ends were trimmed by 4 bases and 0 bases, with 10 bases remaining between them. The CDR3 nucleotides read TGCAGCGTTGTTGGGACCGACTCCTACGAGCAGTACTTC. Amino acid sequence: CSVVGTDSYEQYF.

The rearrangement uses TRBV14 and TRBJ1-1; D possibly corresponds to TRBD1 (6 bases). Deletions cut 4 bases from V and 3 bases from J, with 12 bases between. The CDR3 extends over 14 amino acids. Germline CDR1 is SGHDN and CDR2 is FVKESK. Here the CDR3 reads CASSPGQWYTEAFF. CDR3 sequence (DNA): TGTGCCAGCAGCCCAGGACAGTGGTACACTGAAGCTTTCTTT.

This clone came up once. J is TRBJ2-4 and V is TRBV6-5; D remains ambiguous. V was shortened by 2 bases and J by 7 bases, with 9 bases between the two germline ends. The CDR3 is 13 residues long. CDR1 is MNHEY, CDR2 SVGAGI, per germline. As DNA, the CDR3 is TGTGCCAGCAGTTACCCCCCCGGGAACATTCAGTACTTC. Translation: CASSYPPGNIQYF.

The V and J genes are TRBV13 and TRBJ1-1, with TRBD1 matching over 7 bases. CDR3 size: 13 residues. CDR1 and CDR2 from the germline V gene are PRHDT and FYEKMQ (reference sequence). After removal of 0 bases from V and 10 bases from J, the junction contained 5 bases not matched to a gene. The CDR3 nucleotides are TGTGCCAGCAGCTTAGGGGGGACAGAGTCAGCTTTCTTT. This encodes CASSLGGTESAFF.

J is TRBJ2-7 and V is TRBV28; D might be TRBD1 (5 bases). Between the trimmed V and J ends, which lost 0 bases and 2 bases, there was a span of 14 bases. The CDR3 is 16 amino acids. Germline V CDR1 and CDR2: MDHEN, SYDVKM. The CDR3 loop reads CASSLWKDTGTYEQYF. The DNA of the CDR3 is TGTGCCAGCAGTTTATGGAAGGACACTGGAACCTACGAGCAGTACTTC.

The chain carries TRBV27 and TRBJ2-2; D gene uncertain. The CDR3 has 15 amino acids. CDR1 and CDR2 from the germline V gene are MNHEY and SMNVEV (reference sequence). Trimming shortened V by 4 bases and J by 5 bases, and 14 bases separated the two germline ends. The CDR3 protein is CASSSIYESTGELFF. The CDR3 nucleotides are TGTGCCAGCAGTTCTATCTATGAATCTACCGGGGAGCTGTTTTTT.